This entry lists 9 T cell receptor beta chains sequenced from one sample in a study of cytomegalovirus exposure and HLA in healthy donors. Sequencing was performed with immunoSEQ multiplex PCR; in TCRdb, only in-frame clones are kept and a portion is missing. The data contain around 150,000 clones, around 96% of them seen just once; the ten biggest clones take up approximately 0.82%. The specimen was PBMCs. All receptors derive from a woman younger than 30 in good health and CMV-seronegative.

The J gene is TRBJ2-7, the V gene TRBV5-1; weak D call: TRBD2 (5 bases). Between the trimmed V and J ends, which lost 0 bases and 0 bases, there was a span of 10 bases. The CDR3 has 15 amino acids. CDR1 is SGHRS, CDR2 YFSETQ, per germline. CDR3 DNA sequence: TGCGCCAGCAGCTTGGGGACTTCAAGCTCCTACGAGCAGTACTTC. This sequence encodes CASSLGTSSSYEQYF. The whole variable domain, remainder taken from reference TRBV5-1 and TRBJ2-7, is KAGVTQTPRYLIKTRGQQVTLSCSPISGHRSVSWYQQTPGQGLQFLFEYFSETQRNKGNFPGRFSGRQFSNSRSEMNVSTLELGDSALYLCASSLGTSSSYEQYFGPGTRLTVT.

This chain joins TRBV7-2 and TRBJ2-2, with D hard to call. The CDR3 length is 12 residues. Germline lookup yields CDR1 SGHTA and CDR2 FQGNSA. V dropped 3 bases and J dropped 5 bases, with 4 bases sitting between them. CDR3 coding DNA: TGTGCCAGCAGCTTCGTGACCGGGGAGCTGTTTTTT. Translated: CASSFVTGELFF.

The CDR3 region is CASSQTRGWAEKLFF. The CDR3 nucleotides are TGCGCCAGCAGCCAAACCCGCGGGTGGGCTGAAAAACTGTTTTTT. This chain joins TRBV4-1 and TRBJ1-4; unclear D gene. This CDR3 region has 15 residues. CDR1 is MGHRA and CDR2 is YSYEKL in the germline V gene. V lost 2 bases, J lost 7 bases, and 14 bases lay in between.

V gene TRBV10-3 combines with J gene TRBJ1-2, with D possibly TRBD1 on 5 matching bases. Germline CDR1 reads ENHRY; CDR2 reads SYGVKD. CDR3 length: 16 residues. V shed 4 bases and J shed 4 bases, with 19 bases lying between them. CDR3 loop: CAISGGVRPSFYGYTF. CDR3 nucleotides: TGTGCCATCAGTGGGGGGGTTCGACCGAGCTTCTATGGCTACACCTTC.

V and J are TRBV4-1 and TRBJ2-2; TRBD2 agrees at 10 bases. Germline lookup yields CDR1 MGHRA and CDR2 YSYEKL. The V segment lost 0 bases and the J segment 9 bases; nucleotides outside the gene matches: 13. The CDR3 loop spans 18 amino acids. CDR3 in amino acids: CASSQDGGLAGAPRELFF. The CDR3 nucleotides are TGCGCCAGCAGCCAAGATGGGGGGCTAGCGGGGGCCCCCAGGGAGCTGTTTTTT.

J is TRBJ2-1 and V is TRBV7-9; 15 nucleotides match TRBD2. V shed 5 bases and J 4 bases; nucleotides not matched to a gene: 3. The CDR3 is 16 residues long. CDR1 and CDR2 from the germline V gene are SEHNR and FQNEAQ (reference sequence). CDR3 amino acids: CASSVGLAGGYNEQFF. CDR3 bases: TGTGCCAGCAGCGTCGGACTAGCGGGGGGGTACAATGAGCAGTTCTTC.

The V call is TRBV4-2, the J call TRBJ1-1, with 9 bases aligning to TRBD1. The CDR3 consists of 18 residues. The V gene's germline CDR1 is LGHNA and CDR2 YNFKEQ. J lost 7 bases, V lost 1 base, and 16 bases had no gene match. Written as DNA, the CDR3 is TGTGCCAGCAGCCAAGGCATATCCACAGGGGGCGAAAGAAGTGAAGCTTTCTTT. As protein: CASSQGISTGGERSEAFF.

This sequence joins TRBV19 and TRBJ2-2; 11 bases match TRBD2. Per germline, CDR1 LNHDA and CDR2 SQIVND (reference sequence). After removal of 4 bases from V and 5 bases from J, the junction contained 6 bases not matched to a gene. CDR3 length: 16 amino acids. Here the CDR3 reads CASSRVLAGGTGELFF. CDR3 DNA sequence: TGTGCCAGTAGTAGGGTGCTAGCGGGGGGTACCGGGGAGCTGTTTTTT.

CDR3 coding DNA: TGTGCCAGCAGGTCACAGGGGGCAGTCGGGTATGGCTACACCTTC. Its translation: CASRSQGAVGYGYTF. The genes are TRBV2 and TRBJ1-2; 9 positions match TRBD1. After removal of 6 bases from V and 5 bases from J, the junction contained 10 bases not matched to a gene. Per germline, CDR1 SNHLY and CDR2 FYNNEI. The CDR3 sequence is 15 residues long.